This T cell receptor beta chain was sequenced for a study of T cell repertoires in cytomegalovirus infection (dated by TCRdb to about 2019). About the investigation overall: Donor HLA type was relevant to the analysis, because carriage of CMV infection together with the matching HLA type was indicated by public TCR beta signatures. Study-wide findings and limitations: In both this cohort and an independent roughly 330-donor cohort, the cumulative frequency of public TCR beta family members distinguished carriers of CMV infection plus the relevant HLA type. The ex vivo response was dominated by HLA-C-restricted CMV-specific TCR beta clonotypes, and the single most frequent clonotype in two of eight donors was supplied by these HLA-C-restricted clonotypes.

This clonotype was detected ten times or more. This receptor's antigen is unknown. Base qualities are not at hand, and no much larger clone is one base apart. Trimming removed 4 bases from V and 4 bases from J; the gene matches leave 6 bases unexplained. Its CDR3 holds 16 amino acids, cysteine through phenylalanine. The entry retains the CDR3 DNA only, 48 bases that are in frame from base 1. Sequences SEHNR (CDR1) and FQNEAQ (CDR2) are obtained from the germline V gene (reference sequence). Sequencing was carried out with an Illumina HiSeq 1500. TCRdb trimmed the raw reads at Q25, called clones with MiXCR and kept productive beta chains. CDR3 protein duplicates are merged, each entry listing the most common genes and DNA. The sample profile shows roughly 500,000 distinct CDR3 sequences; about 11% of them were found once. The ten largest account for 10% of the sample.

This receptor was obtained from a human donor in good health (CMV status not recorded). Some clones in this sample may be carry-over from other donors' samples. The rearrangement joined TRBV7-9 to TRBJ2-5; TRBD2 lines up with 13 middle nucleotides. Sequenced input: PBMCs. The CDR3 loop reads CASSSGTSGVGETQYF. The nucleotide sequence reads as follows: TGTGCCAGCAGCTCCGGGACTAGCGGGGTTGGAGAGACCCAGTACTTC.